The 10 T cell receptor beta chains given below trace back to one sample, sequenced in a study of T cell changes during pregnancy in multiple sclerosis. Data came from immunoSEQ multiplex PCR; TCRdb stores just in-frame clones and leaves some out. The data hold about 59,000 clones, with approximately 90% observed a single time. Sequences were obtained from peripheral blood from another person, used as feeder cells. The receptors were sampled from a human donor whose cells served as feeder cells for cultures in a pregnancy study.

DNA for the CDR3: TGTGCCAGCTCACCACCGAGGGGACAGCGAGGGATTAACACTGAAGCTTTCTTT. It translates to CASSPPRGQRGINTEAFF. V and J are TRBV18 and TRBJ1-1; 7 bases align to TRBD1. This CDR3 has 18 amino acids. CDR1 and CDR2 from the germline V gene are KGHSH and LQKENI. The V and J ends lost 0 bases and 2 bases, in that order; junction bases with no gene match: 12.

The chain couples TRBV5-1 to TRBJ1-1; D gene ambiguous. CDR3 length equals 13 residues. CDR1 and CDR2 from the germline V gene are SGHRS and YFSETQ. V was pared by 2 bases and J by 2 bases, with 7 bases between. CDR3 coding DNA: TGCGCCAGCAGCTTCCGGGAAAACACTGAAGCTTTCTTT. It encodes CASSFRENTEAFF.

By its share, this clone is medium-sized. The chain carries TRBV11-1 and TRBJ1-1; 7 bases line up with TRBD1. V shed 5 bases, J shed 8 bases, and the junction held 14 bases outside the gene matches. Germline values: CDR1 SGHAT, CDR2 FQDESV (reference sequence). The CDR3 extends over 15 amino acids. DNA for the CDR3: TGTGCCAGCAGCCTGGGACAGCGAAGATGGGCGGAAGCTTTCTTT. Encoded protein: CASSLGQRRWAEAFF.

The chain carries TRBV6-6 and TRBJ1-5, with a possible D match to TRBD1 (5 bases). Trimming stripped 5 bases from V and 2 bases from J, with 16 bases between. The CDR3 extends over 16 amino acids. Germline V CDR1 and CDR2: MNHNY, SVGAGI (reference sequence). The CDR3 loop reads CASSLTRGGGNQPQHF. CDR3 in DNA: TGTGCCAGCAGTCTTACCCGGGGGGGAGGCAATCAGCCCCAGCATTTT.

The CDR3 bases are TGTGCCAGCAGCCACCGCGACAGGAGGGTCGGTCAGCCCCAGCATTTT. Translation: CASSHRDRRVGQPQHF. The V call is TRBV16, the J call TRBJ1-5, with TRBD1 as a possible D gene (6 bases). Between the trimmed V and J ends, which lost 3 bases and 6 bases, there was a span of 18 bases. The CDR3 loop spans 16 amino acids. From germline, CDR1 is KGHSY and CDR2 FQNENV.

The gene calls are TRBV27 and TRBJ2-2; D may be TRBD2 (6 bases). V was shortened by 2 bases and J by 6 bases, with 10 bases between the two germline ends. Germline CDR1 and CDR2: MNHEY and SMNVEV (reference sequence). This CDR3 has 14 residues. The DNA of the CDR3 is TGTGCCAGCAGTTTAGGTCCTAGCGCCGGGGAGCTGTTTTTT. It yields the protein CASSLGPSAGELFF.

Comments on this clone: Distinct nucleotide sequences in the sample also encode this CDR3. The J gene is TRBJ1-4, the V gene TRBV28; D not resolved. Trimming took 4 bases from V and 5 from J, leaving 5 bases between them. The CDR3 is 12 amino acids. Germline V gives CDR1 MDHEN, CDR2 SYDVKM. The CDR3 protein is CASSSSNEKLFF. The DNA of the CDR3 is TGTGCCAGCAGTTCCTCGAATGAAAAACTGTTTTTT. The complete variable domain, with remaining parts taken from reference TRBV28 and TRBJ1-4, reads DVKVTQSSRYLVKRTGEKVFLECVQDMDHENMFWYRQDPGLGLRLIYFSYDVKMKEKGDIPEGYSVSREKKERFSLILESASTNQTSMYLCASSSSNEKLFFGSGTQLSVL.

The chain couples TRBV5-1 to TRBJ2-7, with 10 bases matching TRBD1. The CDR3 has 17 residues. Per the germline V gene, CDR1 is SGHRS and CDR2 is YFSETQ. Trimming at V came to 3 bases and at J to 1 base, leaving 10 bases not matched to a gene. CDR3 in amino acids: CASSSPPGQGFSYEQYF. CDR3 sequence (DNA): TGCGCCAGCAGCTCACCGCCGGGACAGGGGTTTTCCTACGAGCAGTACTTC.

This clone showed up just a few times. The rearrangement links TRBV7-9 to TRBJ1-5, with D hard to call. The CDR3 is 12 residues long. Germline-derived CDR1 and CDR2 are SEHNR and FQNEAQ (reference sequence). Trimming took 5 bases from V and 5 from J, leaving 7 bases between them. The CDR3 protein is CASSPDYQPQHF. The CDR3 DNA sequence: TGTGCCAGCAGCCCCGATTATCAGCCCCAGCATTTT.

The rearrangement links TRBV2 to TRBJ2-3; TRBD1 is a possible D gene (6 bases). The V gene's germline CDR1 is SNHLY and CDR2 FYNNEI. V dropped 2 bases and J dropped 5 bases, with 11 bases sitting between them. CDR3 length: 14 residues. The CDR3 coding sequence is TGTGCCAGCAGTGAACGGGGCAGGGGAGATACGCAGTATTTT. Translation: CASSERGRGDTQYF.